The present T cell receptor beta chain was sequenced within a study of a mutant IDH1 vaccine in newly diagnosed glioma. Time point specified: baseline, week 1 (first vaccination visit). Stated treatment: pre-vaccination baseline after standard-of-care therapy. The table came from immunoSEQ multiplex PCR; TCRdb's copy has only in-frame clones and leaves some out. This sample carries approximately 70,000 clones, around 86% of them seen once, and the ten largest clones take under 3.5%. This CDR3 has 12 residues. The V gene's germline CDR1 is MDHEN and CDR2 SYDVKM. The V gene lost 2 bases and the J gene lost 3 bases, with 4 bases spanning the gap.

Source: PBMCs, taken from a glioma patient treated with radiotherapy, temozolomide or both. The chain employs TRBV28 and TRBJ1-2, with unresolved D. The source of this sequence is a man aged 25 to 45 with glioma. CDR3 residues: CASSLNYYGYTF. CDR3 bases: TGTGCCAGCAGTTTAAACTACTATGGCTACACCTTC.